This TCR beta chain was captured in a study of patients and donors after allogeneic stem cell transplantation. TCRdb fed the RT-PCR reads into MiXCR, producing one record per CDR3 protein. Of 400,000 to 450,000 distinct CDR3 sequences in the sample, more than 15% were seen once. This clonotype was detected a few times. There are 15 residues in the CDR3. CDR1 is MNHNS, CDR2 SASEGT, per germline. V lost 6 bases to trimming and J lost 4 bases; unmatched junction nucleotides: 6. V and J are TRBV6-1 and TRBJ2-1, with TRBD2 matching 10 bases. The TCR originated in a human donor who was either an allogeneic HSCT recipient or a stem cell or donor lymphocyte infusion donor (not recorded which). It is not recorded whose cells these are; they may come from a transplant donor. Sequencing was carried out using blood, either unsorted or a sorted T cell fraction (not recorded which). The CDR3 spells CASRGKLAGYNEQFF. CDR3 in DNA: TGTGCCAGCAGGGGAAAACTAGCGGGATACAATGAGCAGTTCTTC.